The T cell receptor (beta chain) under discussion was sequenced for a study of T cell responses to AZD1222 COVID-19 vaccine. TCRdb's table, derived via immunoSEQ multiplex PCR, lists solely in-frame clones and lacks some. The sample lists about 130,000 clones; 80% to 90% were seen once. This CDR3 contains 15 residues. Germline-derived CDR1 and CDR2 are MNHNY and SVGAGI (reference sequence). Between the trimmed V and J ends, which lost 5 bases and 5 bases, there was a span of 16 bases. The material was peripheral blood, obtained on day 0 of AZD1222 vaccination. The sequence was collected from an adult in good health. The J gene is TRBJ1-5, the V gene TRBV6-6; D remains ambiguous. The CDR3 DNA reads as TGTGCCAGCAGTACCGACACCCTAGTCTATCAGCCCCAGCATTTT. Its translation: CASSTDTLVYQPQHF.